Detailed here is one TCR beta chain. Its specificity is unknown. The data were taken from a study of OX40 agonist ivuxolimab in advanced cancers. The wider study: Patients received intravenous ivuxolimab every 2 weeks at 0.01 to 10 mg/kg. Partial responses were seen in three patients, one with hepatocellular carcinoma and two with cutaneous melanoma. Broader study findings: In CD8+ T cells, expanded clones were on average more numerous than in CD4+. Doses of 0.1 to 3.0 mg/kg were accompanied by clonal expansion of CD4+ and CD8+ blood T cells by week 6.

Trimming removed 0 bases at V and 5 bases at J, with 8 bases between. The CDR3 consists of 13 residues. Per germline, CDR1 SGHNT and CDR2 YYREEE (reference sequence). TCRdb's copy holds only in-frame clones and misses some; the assay was immunoSEQ multiplex PCR. The sample contains some 16,000 clones, 65% to 90% of which appear only once. The sequence derives from an adult with an advanced solid tumor such as melanoma, head and neck, liver or kidney cancer. The chain has TRBV5-4 and TRBJ2-5, with D uncertain. The sequencing here drew on CD4+ or CD8+ T cells sorted from blood, taken in a trial of the OX40 agonist ivuxolimab. CDR3 in amino acids: CASSLANEETQYF. CDR3 nucleotides: TGTGCCAGCAGCTTGGCCAACGAGGAGACCCAGTACTTC. Combining the CDR3 with reference TRBV5-4 and TRBJ2-5 gives the whole variable domain ETGVTQSPTHLIKTRGQQVTLRCSSQSGHNTVSWYQQALGQGPQFIFQYYREEENGRGNFPPRFSGLQFPNYSSELNVNALELDDSALYLCASSLANEETQYFGPGTRLLVL.